This is a list of T cell receptor beta chains from one sample in a study of blood T cell repertoires in COVID-19. The table came from immunoSEQ multiplex PCR; TCRdb's copy has only in-frame clones and leaves some out. This sample has 350,000 or so clones; roughly 90% occur once, and the top ten carry approximately 17%. The specimen sequenced was PBMCs or T cells enriched from blood (not recorded which). These receptors all come from a woman aged 25-40 years who had recovered from COVID-19. CDR3s leave out the opening cysteine and the closing phenylalanine or tryptophan.

cdr3_aa v_call
ASSLKDRDFPEQF TRBV7-3
ASSLTGNEQF TRBV7-3
ASSENSPEAF TRBV7-2
ASSSSSSYNEQF TRBV5-4
ASSLSRLGAHSGNTIY TRBV11-3
ASSLGGLAPHNEQF TRBV28
SVASRGGTEAF TRBV29-1
ASSLGLADQTQY TRBV5-4
ASSLWLAGNSYNEQF TRBV27
ASSLASVSGYYEQY TRBV7-2
ASSIWTGGETQY TRBV19
ASNPGTSGRGIDEQY TRBV19
ASSSAGGNTIY TRBV7-2
ASSIRQSGELF TRBV9
ASTLDRSLNNSPLH TRBV2
ASSPLGVDRDYGYT TRBV7-9